This TCR beta chain appears in the sequencing data of a study of T cells after posttransplantation cyclophosphamide (dated by TCRdb to 2016 to 2017). Looking at the study overall: T cell repertoire reconstitution was tracked by TRB sequencing after myeloablative bone marrow transplantation in which posttransplantation cyclophosphamide was used as GVHD prophylaxis. Antigen receptor sequencing was done on samples from 35 to 40 PTCy-treated patients and from roughly 17 related bone marrow donors of those patients. Blood from all 30 or so PTCy patients who had 1-year posttransplant specimens underwent TRB sequencing. In 3 patients, up to 3 additional blood samples taken between 2 and 5.2 years after transplant also underwent TRB sequencing, as did pretransplant blood from 4 patients. Because TRA and TRB clonality correlated tightly in 10 or so samples, later TCR analyses were limited to TRB. Public TRB sequences were searched against a database of over 3,600 sequences associated with responses to pathogens, tumor antigens, self-antigens and alloantigens.

Note on this clone: The specificity of this receptor is unknown. Per-base quality was not reported, and no clone a single base away is much larger than it.

The treatment or condition label corresponds to: high-dose cyclophosphamide on days +3 and +4 as single-agent GVHD prophylaxis. PTCy patients received busulfan and fludarabine conditioning, a related or unrelated marrow graft, and cyclophosphamide on days +3 and +4. PTCy-treated patients came from a prospective multi-institutional clinical trial. Peripheral blood and bone marrow mononuclear cells were isolated by Ficoll-Hypaque density centrifugation and were cryopreserved. The CDR1 and CDR2 encoded by the germline V gene are LGHNA and YSLEER. Trimming accounts for 4 bases at V and 4 bases at J, while the number of junction bases matched to no gene is 8. The CDR3 runs 15 amino acids, cysteine and phenylalanine included. The entry retains the CDR3 DNA only, 45 bases that are in frame from base 1. Genomic DNA was used for TRB sequencing, which was performed with the immunoSEQ assay at survey resolution or with the hsTCRB kit. The original methods were these. Initial read processing used immunoSEQ software, and repertoire analyses used the LymphoSeq R package. Clonality was computed as 1 minus normalized Shannon entropy, and a Gini coefficient was also calculated for each TRB dataset. To infer phenotypes in unsorted samples, TRB sequences from sorted subsets of the recipient or donor were mapped onto the unsorted samples of the same recipient. TCRdb took over this immuneACCESS table, retaining in-frame rearrangements with V and J assigned. Such tables are incomplete; in checked studies, under half of the missing clones stem from an unresolved V gene, and the remainder is unexplained. D and trimming come from the DNA, and the V and J calls and clone size come from that table. The sample records about 2,500 clones, roughly 85% of which are singletons. The biggest ten clones account for approximately 23% of the sample.

Findings and caveats that apply to the study as a whole: The TRB repertoires of T cells infiltrating skin or the GI tract showed only limited overlap with the TRB repertoires found in blood. Donor-recipient similarity was low at 1-2 months but rose over the first year, and later blood repertoires were often dominated by donor CD8+ memory clones. Across the 35 to 45 patients, TRB clonality was highly associated with recipient CMV seropositivity and CMV reactivation, and diversity with PTCy was similar to that in the CNI/methotrexate controls.

Specimen: PBMCs, collected after allogeneic stem cell transplant with posttransplant cyclophosphamide. The sequence is built from TRBV4-3 and TRBJ1-2; 8 nucleotides in the junction match TRBD1. This clonotype originated in a male patient aged 25-45 years who received an allogeneic stem cell transplant from a related donor, was CMV-positive, and had acute GVHD only. Some T cells may be donor cells from the graft after a transplant. The nucleotides are TGCGCCAGCAGCCTGGATCGGACAGGGTTCTATGGCTACACCTTC. It translates as CASSLDRTGFYGYTF.